The source of this T cell receptor beta chain is a study of shared clonotypes between healthy human individuals. The CDR3 has 15 residues. Deletions cut 8 bases from V and 7 bases from J, with 20 bases between. Germline V gives CDR1 MDHEN, CDR2 SYDVKM. In the authors' workflow: Junction-only sequences without quality scores came from ImmunoSEQ, so filtering differed. Generated by immunoSEQ multiplex PCR, the TCRdb table keeps only in-frame clones and is missing some. That table is the source of V, J and clone size, and D and trimming were worked out from the DNA. The sample includes about 2.4 million clones, about 92% seen only once; the top ten take 0.13% to 0.15%.

This receptor was taken from a young man in good health. The chain couples TRBV28 to TRBJ2-2, with D possibly TRBD1 on 5 matching bases. The specimen was naive CD4+ T cells sorted from blood. Subset indicated: CD45RA+ positively selected. The CDR3 DNA reads TGTGCCAGCCTACCTAGTAGGGGCCAGGGCGGGGAGCTGTTTTTT. Amino acids: CASLPSRGQGGELFF.